Shown below are 12 T cell receptor beta chains from a single sample sequenced in a study of blood T cells in healthy people across ages. A second 7 to 11 cycle PCR used barcoded and J-beta primers. MiXCR was run by TCRdb on the 5' RACE reads, yielding one entry per CDR3 protein. The repertoire consists of 600,000 or so distinct CDR3 sequences, with roughly 31% occurring once and the leading ten covering less than 20%. The sample taken for sequencing was blood. All receptors derive from a woman older than 75 in good health.

This clonotype occurred many times. This chain links TRBV12-3 or TRBV12-4 with TRBJ2-1, with D possibly being TRBD1 or TRBD2 (6 bases each). CDR3 length: 15 residues. V was pared by 5 bases and J by 7 bases, with 18 bases between. The DNA of the CDR3 is TGTGCCAGCAGTCCCCGGGGGCAGAGGCAGAATGAGCAGTTCTTC. Its translation: CASSPRGQRQNEQFF.

The chain uses TRBV28 and TRBJ2-1; D call uncertain. The germline V and J ends were trimmed by 7 bases and 9 bases, with 10 bases remaining between them. Germline V gene data show CDR1 as MDHEN and CDR2 as SYDVKM. This CDR3 spans 11 amino acids. Here the CDR3 reads CASTGRAEQFF. The CDR3 DNA reads as TGTGCCAGCACAGGCCGGGCTGAGCAGTTCTTC.

In its sample, this clonotype was seen many times. This sequence joins TRBV9 and TRBJ2-3, with 7 nucleotides matching TRBD1. The CDR3 sequence is 14 residues long. The J segment lost 2 bases and the V segment lost 2 bases, leaving 2 bases of the junction unmatched. Germline-derived CDR1 and CDR2 are SGDLS and YYNGEE. The chain's CDR3 is CASSVGQATDTQYF. The CDR3 DNA follows: TGTGCCAGCAGCGTCGGACAGGCCACAGATACGCAGTATTTT.

Only a few counts were recorded for this clonotype. The V call is TRBV6-1, the J call TRBJ2-6; 7 bases map to TRBD1. The CDR3 is made up of 17 amino acids. Germline assignment: CDR1 MNHNS and CDR2 SASEGT. Germline trimming cut 5 bases from V and 0 bases from J; bases unmatched to any gene: 7. The CDR3 nucleotides are TGTGCCAGCAGTAAACGCCGACAGGGCTCTGGGGCCAACGTCCTGACTTTC. This encodes CASSKRRQGSGANVLTF.

V usage is TRBV5-1 and J usage is TRBJ2-1; TRBD1 might be the D (6 bases). Germline V lookup: CDR1 SGHRS, CDR2 YFSETQ. This CDR3 is built from 20 residues. The ends were cut back, 1 base at V and 0 bases at J, with 23 bases in the middle. CDR3 loop: CASSLRGSRTGTPSYNEQFF. CDR3 bases: TGCGCCAGCAGCTTGAGGGGGTCTAGAACAGGGACACCCTCCTACAATGAGCAGTTCTTC.

V usage is TRBV20-1 and J usage is TRBJ2-1; 8 bases agree with TRBD2. The germline CDR1 and CDR2 sequences are DFQATT and SNEGSKA (reference sequence). V lost 5 bases to trimming and J lost 8 bases; unmatched junction nucleotides: 11. The CDR3 covers 14 residues. Here the CDR3 reads CSACLSGKVDEQFF. The CDR3 bases are TGCAGTGCTTGCCTTAGCGGGAAAGTAGATGAGCAGTTCTTC.

Comments on this clonotype: A much larger clone sits a single nucleotide away, making a read error possible. DNA of the CDR3: TGTGCCAACACCAAGGGGGACTACGGGTACGAGCAGTACTTC. Amino acid sequence: CANTKGDYGYEQYF. The chain uses TRBV6-2 or TRBV6-3 and TRBJ2-7; weak D call: TRBD2 (7 bases). The CDR3 spans 14 residues. From germline, CDR1 is MNHEY and CDR2 SVGEGT. V lost 10 bases and J 4 bases, leaving 20 bases between the germline ends.

This clonotype was seen many times. V is TRBV7-9 and J is TRBJ1-1; D unresolved. Trimming took 2 bases from V and 1 from J, leaving 8 bases between them. The germline CDR1 and CDR2 sequences are SEHNR and FQNEAQ (reference sequence). This CDR3 contains 14 residues. The CDR3 DNA reads TGTGCCAGCAGCTTACTGGCCGGGAACACTGAAGCTTTCTTT. Protein product: CASSLLAGNTEAFF.

This clonotype was picked up many times. The chain uses TRBV9 and TRBJ2-3; D remains ambiguous. The CDR3 length is 12 residues. Germline CDR1 is SGDLS and CDR2 is YYNGEE. V was clipped by 4 bases and J by 2 bases, with 5 bases between them. Here the CDR3 reads CASSTHTDTQYF. Here the CDR3 DNA reads TGTGCCAGCAGCACACACACAGATACGCAGTATTTT.

This clonotype has a handful of counts. Since a much larger clone is just one base distant, this may be a read error. The CDR3 is CARGETGDNEQYF. CDR3 nucleotides: TGCGCCAGGGGTGAGACAGGGGACAACGAGCAGTACTTC. The chain has TRBV10-2 and TRBJ2-7; 8 bases fit TRBD1. This CDR3 contains 13 residues. V dropped 9 bases and J dropped 5; count of bases not matched to a gene: 9. Germline values: CDR1 WSHSY, CDR2 SAAADI.

This clonotype was picked up a small number of times. This chain joins TRBV20-1 and TRBJ1-1; D ambiguous. The length of the CDR3 is 11 residues. V lost 3 bases, J lost 2 bases, and 4 bases lay in between. Germline V gene lookup returns CDR1 DFQATT and CDR2 SNEGSKA (reference sequence). This CDR3 reads CSASTNTEAFF. The CDR3 nucleotides read TGCAGTGCTAGTACTAACACTGAAGCTTTCTTT.

This clonotype appeared once. A read error may account for a junction end that differs from germline. The V and J genes are TRBV5-1 and TRBJ2-2; TRBD2 aligns across 8 bases. Germline CDR1 reads SGHRS; CDR2 reads YFSETQ. This CDR3 has 15 residues. The CDR3 region has the DNA TGCGCCGGCAGCCCTGGGGTAGCGGGGACCGGGGAGCTGTTTTTT. This translates into CAGSPGVAGTGELFF.